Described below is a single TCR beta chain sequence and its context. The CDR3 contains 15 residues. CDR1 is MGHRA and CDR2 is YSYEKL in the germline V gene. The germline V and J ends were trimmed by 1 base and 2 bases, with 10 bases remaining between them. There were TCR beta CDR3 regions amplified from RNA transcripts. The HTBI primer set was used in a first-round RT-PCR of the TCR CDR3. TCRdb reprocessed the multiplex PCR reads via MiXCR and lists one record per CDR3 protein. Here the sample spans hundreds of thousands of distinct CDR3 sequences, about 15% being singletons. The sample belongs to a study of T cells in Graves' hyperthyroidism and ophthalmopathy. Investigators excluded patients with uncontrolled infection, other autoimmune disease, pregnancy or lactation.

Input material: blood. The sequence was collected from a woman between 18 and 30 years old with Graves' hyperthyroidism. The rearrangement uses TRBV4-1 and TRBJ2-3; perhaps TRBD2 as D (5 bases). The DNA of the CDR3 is TGCGCCAGCAGCCAAGTGGGGAGTAACACAGATACGCAGTATTTT. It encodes CASSQVGSNTDTQYF.